These 26 T cell receptor beta chains share one sample of origin, sequenced in a study of human T cells and chemical hapten exposure. TCRdb itself ran the RACE reads through MiXCR, one entry per CDR3 protein. The sample carries roughly 140,000 distinct CDR3 sequences, roughly 10% recorded once. The sample's time point: patch test 2, 6 weeks after DPC sensitization. As for treatment: therapeutic diphenylcyclopropenone sensitization with weekly scalp DPC. This sample comprised whole blood, obtained in connection with sensitization to the hapten diphenylcyclopropenone (DPC). These receptors were collected from a woman in her fifties or sixties with alopecia areata. Some clones in this sample may be carry-over from other donors' samples.

In this sample, this clonotype turned up a few times. The gene calls are TRBV28 and TRBJ2-2; tentatively, D is TRBD2 (6 bases). The CDR3 covers 16 residues. The V end was cut by 5 bases, the J end by 5 bases, with 18 bases between. The V gene's germline CDR1 is MDHEN and CDR2 SYDVKM. CDR3 sequence: CASSAAGSSRTGELFF. In DNA form, the CDR3 reads TGTGCCAGCAGTGCCGCCGGGAGCTCGAGGACCGGGGAGCTGTTTTTT.

The chain uses TRBV5-1 and TRBJ2-3, with 9 bases identical to TRBD2. Germline lookup yields CDR1 SGHRS and CDR2 YFSETQ. The CDR3 is 14 residues long. Losses at the gene ends were 7 bases for V and 3 bases for J; bases not matched to a gene: 6. Written as DNA, the CDR3 is TGCGCCAGCCCTAGCGGGATGGGGACAGATACGCAGTATTTT. Protein sequence: CASPSGMGTDTQYF.

The gene calls are TRBV3-2 and TRBJ2-7; whether TRBD1, the table's D call, matches the DNA was not checked. TRBV3-2 is a pseudogene segment. The CDR3 is 14 amino acids. The DNA for the CDR3 is TGTGCCAGCAGCCAGGGGCGGAGCTCCTACGAGCAGTACTTC. Translated, it gives CASSQGRSSYEQYF.

The chain recombines TRBV5-1 with TRBJ2-2, with 12 bases that match TRBD1. After removal of 6 bases from V and 9 bases from J, the junction contained 9 bases not matched to a gene. The CDR3 sequence is 15 residues long. Germline CDR1 and CDR2: SGHRS and YFSETQ. CDR3 amino acids: CASTTEGTGGRELFF. DNA for the CDR3: TGCGCCAGCACAACGGAAGGGACAGGGGGCAGGGAGCTGTTTTTT.

In this sample, this clonotype turned up a few times. This chain joins TRBV6-5 and TRBJ2-2; a weak D match, TRBD2 (5 bases). Trimming cost V 5 bases and J 7 bases, with 17 bases left between them. The CDR3 covers 15 residues. The germline V gene encodes CDR1 MNHEY and CDR2 SVGAGI. Here the CDR3 reads CASSPTGKGGGELFF. CDR3 DNA: TGTGCCAGCAGTCCCACCGGGAAGGGTGGCGGGGAGCTGTTTTTT.

This clonotype was seen many times. This chain connects TRBV7-2 to TRBJ1-6; 10 bases map to TRBD1. CDR3 size: 15 residues. Unmatched junction bases numbered 5, after V lost 5 bases and J lost 7 bases. From germline, CDR1 is SGHTA and CDR2 FQGNSA. The CDR3 region has the DNA TGTGCCAGCAGCCCAGGGACAGGGGAGAATTCACCCCTCCACTTT. This codes for CASSPGTGENSPLHF.

This clonotype was seen a handful of times. V gene TRBV18 combines with J gene TRBJ2-1; the D gene is possibly TRBD2 (6 bases). The germline gives CDR1 KGHSH, CDR2 LQKENI. V shed 7 bases and J shed 3 bases, with 10 bases lying between them. This CDR3 contains 13 residues. The CDR3 is CASFGRDYNEQFF. CDR3 DNA: TGTGCCAGCTTCGGGCGGGACTACAATGAGCAGTTCTTC.

The rearrangement links TRBV18 to TRBJ2-1, with TRBD1 matching 9 bases. This CDR3 is built from 15 residues. The trim removed 3 bases at V and 6 bases at J, leaving 6 bases unmatched. Germline V gene lookup returns CDR1 KGHSH and CDR2 LQKENI. The CDR3 reads CASSPGQGSSNEQFF. CDR3 DNA sequence: TGTGCCAGCTCACCGGGACAGGGAAGCTCCAATGAGCAGTTCTTC.

This clonotype was seen many times. V usage is TRBV12-3 or TRBV12-4 and J usage is TRBJ2-1; 10 bases are a match to TRBD2. CDR3 length equals 12 residues. Trimming cost V 5 bases and J 15 bases; bases outside gene matches: 7. The DNA for the CDR3 is TGTGCCAGCAGTAGCGGGAGGGCCGTCAGGTTCTTC. Protein sequence: CASSSGRAVRFF.

This clonotype came up a few times. The V gene is TRBV7-2, the J gene TRBJ1-4; no clear D gene. In germline, CDR1 is SGHTA, CDR2 FQGNSA. The germline V and J ends were trimmed by 5 bases and 5 bases, with 15 bases remaining between them. The CDR3 sequence is 15 residues long. The CDR3 coding sequence is TGTGCCAGCAGCCCTAGAAAGGTTAACAATGAAAAACTGTTTTTT. Protein product: CASSPRKVNNEKLFF.

Ten or more counts support this clonotype. The chain is built from TRBV18 and TRBJ2-5; D call uncertain. This CDR3 spans 12 amino acids. Germline CDR1 KGHSH, CDR2 LQKENI. Trimming stripped 4 bases from V and 0 bases from J, with 3 bases between. The DNA of the CDR3 is TGTGCCAGCTCACTGTACCAAGAGACCCAGTACTTC. Translated: CASSLYQETQYF.

The rearrangement uses TRBV10-2 and TRBJ2-1, with D possibly being TRBD2 (5 bases). The V gene's germline CDR1 is WSHSY and CDR2 SAAADI. With 4 bases removed from V and 9 bases from J, the gap between germline ends came to 13 bases. CDR3 length equals 13 residues. The CDR3 region is CASSGASTSEQFF. CDR3 sequence (DNA): TGCGCCAGCAGTGGGGCTAGCACAAGTGAGCAGTTCTTC.

This clonotype occurred a few times. The CDR3 DNA reads TGTGCCAGCAGCTTAGATATAATGAGCGGACAGGCGATCACTGAAGCTTTCTTT. Translated: CASSLDIMSGQAITEAFF. The J gene is TRBJ1-1, the V gene TRBV11-3; TRBD1 matches 7 bases. Looked up from germline, CDR1 is SGHNT and CDR2 is YENEEA. V shed 0 bases and J 4 bases; nucleotides not matched to a gene: 14. The CDR3 spans 18 residues.

The V gene is TRBV12-3 or TRBV12-4, the J gene TRBJ1-3; a possible D gene is TRBD1 (6 bases). CDR3 length: 17 residues. The V end lost 7 bases, the J end lost 0 bases, and 19 bases lay between the germline ends. The CDR3 sequence is CASTRGGGQYSGNTIYF. CDR3 DNA sequence: TGTGCCAGCACCCGGGGCGGGGGCCAATACTCTGGAAACACCATATATTTT.

This clonotype was detected a few times. The chain couples TRBV7-8 to TRBJ2-3; unclear D gene. The germline gives CDR1 SGHVS, CDR2 FQNEAQ. V was shortened by 1 base and J by 2 bases, with 7 bases between the two germline ends. The CDR3 is 14 residues long. The CDR3 coding sequence is TGTGCCAGCAGCTTAGGGGTCCTCACAGATACGCAGTATTTT. It is translated as CASSLGVLTDTQYF.

The chain uses TRBV20-1 and TRBJ1-2; no clear D. From germline, CDR1 is DFQATT and CDR2 SNEGSKA (reference sequence). The CDR3 is 14 residues long. Trimming pared 1 base from V and 4 bases from J, leaving 13 bases between. CDR3 DNA: TGCAGTGCTAGAGTGCGTGGCGCGGGCTATGGCTACACCTTC. It specifies CSARVRGAGYGYTF.

This clonotype was recorded at least ten times. The chain links TRBV7-2 to TRBJ2-1, with unresolved D. Trimming removed 3 bases at V and 2 bases at J, with 17 bases between. This CDR3 contains 17 residues. The germline V gene encodes CDR1 SGHTA and CDR2 FQGNSA. CDR3 nucleotides: TGTGCCAGCAGCTTGTTAATTGTTGGGGTCACCTACAATGAGCAGTTCTTC. Translating it yields CASSLLIVGVTYNEQFF.

The chain uses TRBV12-3 or TRBV12-4 and TRBJ2-4; TRBD2 aligns across 9 bases. The CDR3 loop spans 16 amino acids. The J segment lost 4 bases and the V segment lost 1 base, leaving 5 bases of the junction unmatched. Here the CDR3 DNA reads TGTGCCAGCAGTTTAGGGTCTAGCGGGAAAAAAAACATTCAGTACTTC. It codes for CASSLGSSGKKNIQYF.

This clonotype was observed many times. V gene TRBV9 combines with J gene TRBJ2-7, with 8 bases matching TRBD1. The CDR3 consists of 15 residues. After removal of 4 bases from V and 7 bases from J, the junction contained 13 bases not matched to a gene. Germline V CDR1 and CDR2: SGDLS, YYNGEE. CDR3 bases: TGTGCCAGCAGCACCAAAGGACAGGGAGAAGGGGAGCAGTACTTC. Translation: CASSTKGQGEGEQYF.

The table lists this clonotype with many counts. This sequence joins TRBV29-1 and TRBJ1-1, with 9 bases that match TRBD1. The germline V gene encodes CDR1 SQVTM and CDR2 ANQGSEA. The CDR3 has 13 amino acids. Trimming removed 3 bases from V and 4 bases from J; junction bases left unmatched: 3. CDR3 amino acids: CSVESTGGTEAFF. The CDR3 DNA reads TGCAGCGTTGAGTCGACAGGGGGCACTGAAGCTTTCTTT.

In this sample, this clonotype turned up many times. The chain recombines TRBV21-1 with TRBJ2-7; TRBD1, as called in the table, went unchecked against the DNA. TRBV21-1 is an annotated pseudogene. There are 19 residues in the CDR3. The chain's CDR3 is CASSKALRAGLSFSYEQYF. The CDR3 nucleotides read TGTGCCAGCAGCAAAGCGCTACGCGCAGGGTTGTCATTCTCCTACGAGCAGTACTTC.

There are a few counts of this clonotype. The rearrangement links TRBV12-3 or TRBV12-4 to TRBJ2-1; D is unresolved. CDR3 length equals 14 residues. Trimming left V 4 bases short and J 4 bases short, with 11 bases between. The CDR3 spells CASSSPWLYNEQFF. In nucleotides, the CDR3 is TGTGCCAGCAGTTCCCCTTGGCTGTACAATGAGCAGTTCTTC.

The table lists this clonotype with a few counts. The CDR3, as DNA: TGTGCCAGCAGTCCCTGGACAGGATCCCTTTCCAAAAACATTCAGTACTTC. As protein: CASSPWTGSLSKNIQYF. The chain is built from TRBV6-2 or TRBV6-3 and TRBJ2-4; 7 bases align to TRBD1. Germline V gene lookup returns CDR1 MNHEY and CDR2 SVGEGT. The CDR3 covers 17 residues. Losses at the gene ends were 5 bases for V and 2 bases for J; bases not matched to a gene: 12.

In this sample, this clonotype turned up a few times. The rearrangement uses TRBV6-2 or TRBV6-3 and TRBJ2-1; unclear D gene. V lost 6 bases to trimming and J lost 0 bases, with 12 bases between them. The CDR3 contains 15 residues. Germline V gives CDR1 MNHEY, CDR2 SVGEGT. The CDR3 spells CASSRDNPSYNEQFF. Here the CDR3 DNA reads TGTGCCAGCAGCCGTGACAACCCCTCCTACAATGAGCAGTTCTTC.

This clonotype has ten or more counts. The V call is TRBV20-1, the J call TRBJ2-5; TRBD2 might be the D (6 bases). This CDR3 is 12 amino acids long. Germline CDR1 DFQATT, CDR2 SNEGSKA (reference sequence). V lost 5 bases and J lost 2, with 9 bases in between. The CDR3 sequence: CSAWDWQETQYF. For the CDR3, the DNA is TGCAGTGCTTGGGACTGGCAAGAGACCCAGTACTTC.

The chain carries TRBV29-1 and TRBJ2-7; TRBD1 is a possible D gene (6 bases). This CDR3 comprises 11 residues. CDR1 and CDR2 from the germline V gene are SQVTM and ANQGSEA. V was pared by 7 bases and J by 5 bases, with 12 bases between. The CDR3 DNA follows: TGCAGCGCCAACAGGGAAAACGAGCAGTACTTC. Translated, it gives CSANRENEQYF.